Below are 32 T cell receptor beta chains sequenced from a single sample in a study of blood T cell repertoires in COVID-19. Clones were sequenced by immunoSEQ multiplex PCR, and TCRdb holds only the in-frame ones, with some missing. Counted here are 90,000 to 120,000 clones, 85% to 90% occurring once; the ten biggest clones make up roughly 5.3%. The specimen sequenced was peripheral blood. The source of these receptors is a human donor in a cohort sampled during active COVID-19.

DNA of the CDR3: TGTGCCAGCAGCGAGGGGGCCCCCTCCTACGAGCAGTACTTC. It encodes CASSEGAPSYEQYF. The chain couples TRBV7-8 to TRBJ2-7, with 7 nucleotides matching TRBD1. Germline V gene lookup returns CDR1 SGHVS and CDR2 FQNEAQ. V was pared by 5 bases and J by 0 bases, with 4 bases of the junction left unmatched. This CDR3 contains 14 residues.

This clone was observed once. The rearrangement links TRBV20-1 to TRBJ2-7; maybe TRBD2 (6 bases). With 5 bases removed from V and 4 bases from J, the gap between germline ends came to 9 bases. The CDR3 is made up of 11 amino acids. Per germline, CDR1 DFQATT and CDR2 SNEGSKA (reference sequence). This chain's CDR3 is CSALSGYEQYF. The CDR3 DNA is TGCAGTGCTCTGAGCGGGTACGAGCAGTACTTC.

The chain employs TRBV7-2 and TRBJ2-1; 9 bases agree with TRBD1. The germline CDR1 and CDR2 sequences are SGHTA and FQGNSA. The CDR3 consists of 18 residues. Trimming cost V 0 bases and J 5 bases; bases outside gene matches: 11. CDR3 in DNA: TGTGCCAGCAGCTTAGCGCTCTGGGACAGGGCGTATGACAATGAGCAGTTCTTC. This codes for CASSLALWDRAYDNEQFF.

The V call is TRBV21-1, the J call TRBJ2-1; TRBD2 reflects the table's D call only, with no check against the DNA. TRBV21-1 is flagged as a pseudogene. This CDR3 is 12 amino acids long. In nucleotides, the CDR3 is TGTGCCAGCAGCTGGGGGGGTGATGAGCAGTTCTTC. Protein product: CASSWGGDEQFF.

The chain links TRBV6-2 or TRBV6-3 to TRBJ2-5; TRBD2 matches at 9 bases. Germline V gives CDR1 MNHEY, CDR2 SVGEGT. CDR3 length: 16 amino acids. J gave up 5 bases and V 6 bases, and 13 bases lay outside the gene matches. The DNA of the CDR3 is TGTGCCAGCAGCCGGCCTAGCGGGACGGTCATGGAGACCCAGTACTTC. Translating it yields CASSRPSGTVMETQYF.

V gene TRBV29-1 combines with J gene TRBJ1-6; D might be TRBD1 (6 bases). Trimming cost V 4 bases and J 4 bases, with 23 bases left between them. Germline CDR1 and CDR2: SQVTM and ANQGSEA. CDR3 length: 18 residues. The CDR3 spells CSVVSATGIGCYNSPLHF. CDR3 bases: TGCAGCGTTGTTTCGGCGACAGGCATAGGCTGTTATAATTCACCCCTCCACTTT.

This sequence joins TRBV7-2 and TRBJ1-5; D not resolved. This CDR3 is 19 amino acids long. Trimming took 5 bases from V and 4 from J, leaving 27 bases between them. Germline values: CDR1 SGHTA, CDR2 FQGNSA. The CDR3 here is CASSPLGGSIGVGNQPQHF. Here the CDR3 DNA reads TGTGCCAGCAGCCCCCTCGGCGGGAGTATAGGTGTGGGGAATCAGCCCCAGCATTTT.

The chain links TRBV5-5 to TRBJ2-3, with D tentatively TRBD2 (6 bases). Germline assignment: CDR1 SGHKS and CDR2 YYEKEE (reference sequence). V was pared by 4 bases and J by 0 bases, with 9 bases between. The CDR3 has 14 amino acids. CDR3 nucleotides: TGTGCCAGCAGCGGGAGGACAAGCACAGATACGCAGTATTTT. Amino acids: CASSGRTSTDTQYF.

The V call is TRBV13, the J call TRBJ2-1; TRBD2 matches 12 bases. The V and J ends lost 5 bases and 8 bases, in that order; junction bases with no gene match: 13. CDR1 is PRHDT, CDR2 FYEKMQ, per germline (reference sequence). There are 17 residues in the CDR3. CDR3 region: CASSRTPWTSGNDEQFF. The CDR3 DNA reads TGTGCCAGCAGCCGTACTCCTTGGACTAGCGGGAACGATGAGCAGTTCTTC.

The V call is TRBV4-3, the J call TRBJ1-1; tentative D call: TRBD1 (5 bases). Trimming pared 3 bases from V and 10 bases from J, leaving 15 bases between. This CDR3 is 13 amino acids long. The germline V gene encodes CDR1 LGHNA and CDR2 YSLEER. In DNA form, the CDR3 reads TGCGCCAGCAGCCAGGCCGACAGTAAGGGAGCTTTCTTT. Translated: CASSQADSKGAFF.

DNA of the CDR3: TGTGCCAGCACACGGGGGGCGGGCAATCAGCCCCAGCATTTT. It specifies CASTRGAGNQPQHF. The chain recombines TRBV28 with TRBJ1-5, with D tentatively TRBD1 (6 bases). The CDR3 loop spans 14 amino acids. Germline CDR1 and CDR2: MDHEN and SYDVKM. V lost 7 bases and J 2 bases, leaving 12 bases between the germline ends.

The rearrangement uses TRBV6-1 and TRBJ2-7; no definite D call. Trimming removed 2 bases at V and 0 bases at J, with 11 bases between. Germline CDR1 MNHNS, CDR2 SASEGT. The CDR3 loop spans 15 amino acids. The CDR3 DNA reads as TGTGCCAGCAGTGAACACAGCCACAACTCCTACGAGCAGTACTTC. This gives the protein CASSEHSHNSYEQYF.

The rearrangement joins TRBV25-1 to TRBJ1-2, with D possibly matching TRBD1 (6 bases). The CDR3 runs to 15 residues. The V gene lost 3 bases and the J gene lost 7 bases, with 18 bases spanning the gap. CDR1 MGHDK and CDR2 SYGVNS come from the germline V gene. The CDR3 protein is CASSDPRAGASGYTF. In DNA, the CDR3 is TGTGCCAGCAGTGACCCGCGCGCGGGGGCGAGTGGCTACACCTTC.

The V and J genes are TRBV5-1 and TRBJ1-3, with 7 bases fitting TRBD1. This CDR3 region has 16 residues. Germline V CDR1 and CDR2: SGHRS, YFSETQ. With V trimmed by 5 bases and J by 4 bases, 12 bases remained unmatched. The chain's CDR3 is CASSVEGTEMGNTIYF. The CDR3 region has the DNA TGCGCCAGCAGTGTTGAAGGGACAGAAATGGGAAACACCATATATTTT.

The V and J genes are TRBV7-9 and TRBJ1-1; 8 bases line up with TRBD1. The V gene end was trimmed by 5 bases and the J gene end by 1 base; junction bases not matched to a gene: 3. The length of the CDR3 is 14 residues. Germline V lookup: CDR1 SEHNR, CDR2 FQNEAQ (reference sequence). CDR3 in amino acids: CASSRGTGNTEAFF. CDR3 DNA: TGTGCCAGCAGCCGAGGGACAGGGAACACTGAAGCTTTCTTT.

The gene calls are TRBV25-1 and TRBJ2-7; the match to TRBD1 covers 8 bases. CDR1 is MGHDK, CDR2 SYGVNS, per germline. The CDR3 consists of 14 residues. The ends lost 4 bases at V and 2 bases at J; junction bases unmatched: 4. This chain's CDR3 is CASSVETGAYEQYF. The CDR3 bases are TGTGCCAGCAGTGTCGAGACAGGGGCCTACGAGCAGTACTTC.

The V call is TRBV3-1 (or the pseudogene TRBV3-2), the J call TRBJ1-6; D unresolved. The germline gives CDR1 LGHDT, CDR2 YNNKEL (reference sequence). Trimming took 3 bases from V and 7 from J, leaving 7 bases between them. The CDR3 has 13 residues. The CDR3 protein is CASSHFRNSPLHF. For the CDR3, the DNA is TGTGCCAGCAGCCACTTCAGAAATTCACCCCTCCACTTT.

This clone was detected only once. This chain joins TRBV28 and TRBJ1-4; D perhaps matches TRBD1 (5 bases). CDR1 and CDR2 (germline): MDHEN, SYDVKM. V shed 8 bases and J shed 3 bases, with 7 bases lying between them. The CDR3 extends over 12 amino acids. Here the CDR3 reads CASLTANEKLFF. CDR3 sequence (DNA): TGTGCCAGCTTGACAGCTAATGAAAAACTGTTTTTT.

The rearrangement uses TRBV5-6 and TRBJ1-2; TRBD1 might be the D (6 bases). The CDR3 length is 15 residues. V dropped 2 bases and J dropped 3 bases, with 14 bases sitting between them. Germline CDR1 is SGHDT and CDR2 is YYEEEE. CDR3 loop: CASSLSGGAHYGYTF. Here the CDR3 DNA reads TGTGCCAGCAGCTTATCGGGGGGCGCACACTATGGCTACACCTTC.

CDR3 nucleotides: TGTGCCAGCAGCCATCTAGCGGGAGTAGAGACCCAGTACTTC. This sequence encodes CASSHLAGVETQYF. The chain carries TRBV3-1 (or the pseudogene TRBV3-2) and TRBJ2-5; 10 positions match TRBD2. Per germline, CDR1 LGHDT and CDR2 YNNKEL (reference sequence). The CDR3 is 14 residues long. Trimming removed 3 bases from V and 4 bases from J; junction bases left unmatched: 2.

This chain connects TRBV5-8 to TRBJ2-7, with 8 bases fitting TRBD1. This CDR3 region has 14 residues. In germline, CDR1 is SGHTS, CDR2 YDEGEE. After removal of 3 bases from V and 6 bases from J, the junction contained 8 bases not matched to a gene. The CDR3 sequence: CASSSTTGEAEQYF. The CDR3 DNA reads TGTGCCAGCAGCTCAACGACAGGGGAGGCCGAGCAGTACTTC. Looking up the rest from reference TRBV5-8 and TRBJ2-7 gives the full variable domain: EAGVTQSPTHLIKTRGQQATLRCSPISGHTSVYWYQQALGLGLQFLLWYDEGEERNRGNFPPRFSGRQFPNYSSELNVNALELEDSALYLCASSSTTGEAEQYFGPGTRLTVT.

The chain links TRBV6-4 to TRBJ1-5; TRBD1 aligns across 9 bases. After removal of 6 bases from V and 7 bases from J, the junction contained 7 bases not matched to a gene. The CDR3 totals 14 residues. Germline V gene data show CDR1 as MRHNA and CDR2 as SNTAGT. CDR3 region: CASSPGQGAQPQHF. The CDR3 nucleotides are TGTGCCAGCAGCCCGGGACAGGGTGCCCAGCCCCAGCATTTT.

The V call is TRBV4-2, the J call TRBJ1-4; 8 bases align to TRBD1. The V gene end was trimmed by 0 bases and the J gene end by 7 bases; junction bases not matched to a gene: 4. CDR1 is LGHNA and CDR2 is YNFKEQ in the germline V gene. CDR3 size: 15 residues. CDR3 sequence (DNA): TGTGCCAGCAGCCAAGATGGCAGGGGGCGTGAAAAACTGTTTTTT. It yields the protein CASSQDGRGREKLFF.

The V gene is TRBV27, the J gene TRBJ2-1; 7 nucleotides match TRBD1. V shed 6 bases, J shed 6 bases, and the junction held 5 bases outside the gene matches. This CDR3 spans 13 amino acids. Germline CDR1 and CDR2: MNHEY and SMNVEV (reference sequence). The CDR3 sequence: CASRRDSLNEQFF. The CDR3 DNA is TGTGCCAGCAGGAGGGACAGTCTCAATGAGCAGTTCTTC.

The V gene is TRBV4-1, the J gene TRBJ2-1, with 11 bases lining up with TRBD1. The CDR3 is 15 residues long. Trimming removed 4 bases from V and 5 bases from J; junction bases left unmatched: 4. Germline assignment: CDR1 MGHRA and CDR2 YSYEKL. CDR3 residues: CASSRGQGANNEQFF. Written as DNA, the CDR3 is TGCGCCAGCAGCCGCGGACAGGGGGCCAACAATGAGCAGTTCTTC.

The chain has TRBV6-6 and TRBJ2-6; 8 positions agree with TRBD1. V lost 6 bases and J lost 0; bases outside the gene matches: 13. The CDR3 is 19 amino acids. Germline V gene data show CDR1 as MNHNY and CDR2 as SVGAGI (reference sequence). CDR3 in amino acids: CASSLGTGQMNSGANVLTF. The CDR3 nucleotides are TGTGCCAGCAGCTTAGGGACAGGCCAAATGAACTCTGGGGCCAACGTCCTGACTTTC.

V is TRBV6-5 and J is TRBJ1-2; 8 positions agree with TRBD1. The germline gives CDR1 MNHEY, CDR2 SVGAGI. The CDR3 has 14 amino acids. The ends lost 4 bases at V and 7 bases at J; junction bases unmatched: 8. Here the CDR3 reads CASSSTWTGSGYTF. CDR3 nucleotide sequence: TGTGCCAGCAGTTCGACATGGACAGGGTCTGGCTACACCTTC.

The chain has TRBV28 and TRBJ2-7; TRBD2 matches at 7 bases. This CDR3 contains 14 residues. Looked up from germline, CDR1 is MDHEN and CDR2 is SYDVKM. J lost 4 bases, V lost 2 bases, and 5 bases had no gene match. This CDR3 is CASSLAGERYEQYF. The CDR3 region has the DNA TGTGCCAGCAGTTTAGCGGGAGAGAGATACGAGCAGTACTTC.

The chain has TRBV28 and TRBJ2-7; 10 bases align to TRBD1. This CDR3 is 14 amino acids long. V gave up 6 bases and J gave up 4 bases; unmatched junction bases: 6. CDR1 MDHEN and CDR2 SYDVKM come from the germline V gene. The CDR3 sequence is CASRGGQGSYEQYF. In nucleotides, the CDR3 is TGTGCCAGCAGGGGGGGACAGGGGTCGTACGAGCAGTACTTC.

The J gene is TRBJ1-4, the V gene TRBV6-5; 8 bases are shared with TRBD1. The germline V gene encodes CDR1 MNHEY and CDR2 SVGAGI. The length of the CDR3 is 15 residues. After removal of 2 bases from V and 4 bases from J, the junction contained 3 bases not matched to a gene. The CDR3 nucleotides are TGTGCCAGCAGTTACGGACAGGGTGTTAATGAAAAACTGTTTTTT. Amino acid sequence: CASSYGQGVNEKLFF.

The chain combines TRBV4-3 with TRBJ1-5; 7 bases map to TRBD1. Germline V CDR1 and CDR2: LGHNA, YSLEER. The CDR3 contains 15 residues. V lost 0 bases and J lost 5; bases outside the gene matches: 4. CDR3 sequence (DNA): TGCGCCAGCAGCCAAGATTCGCAGGGGGATCAGCCCCAGCATTTT. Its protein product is CASSQDSQGDQPQHF.

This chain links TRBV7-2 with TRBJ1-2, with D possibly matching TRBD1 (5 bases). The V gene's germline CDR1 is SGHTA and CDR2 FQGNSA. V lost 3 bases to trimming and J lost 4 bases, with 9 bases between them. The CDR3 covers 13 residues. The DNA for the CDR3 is TGTGCCAGCAGCTTTGGCAGGGTCTATGGCTACACCTTC. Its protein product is CASSFGRVYGYTF.